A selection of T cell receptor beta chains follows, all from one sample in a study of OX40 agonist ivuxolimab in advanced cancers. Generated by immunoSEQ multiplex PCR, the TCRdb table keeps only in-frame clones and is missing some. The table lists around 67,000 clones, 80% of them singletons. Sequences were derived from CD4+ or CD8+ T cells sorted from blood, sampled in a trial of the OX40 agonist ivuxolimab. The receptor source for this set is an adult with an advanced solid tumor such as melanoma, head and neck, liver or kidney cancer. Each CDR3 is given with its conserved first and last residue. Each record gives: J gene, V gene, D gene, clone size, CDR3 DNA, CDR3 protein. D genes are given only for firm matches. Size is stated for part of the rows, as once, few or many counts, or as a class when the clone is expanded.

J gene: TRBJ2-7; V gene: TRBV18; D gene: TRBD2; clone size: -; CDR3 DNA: TGTGCCAGCTCATACGCTAGCGGGGCGGGTTACGAGCAGTACTTC; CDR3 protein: CASSYASGAGYEQYF
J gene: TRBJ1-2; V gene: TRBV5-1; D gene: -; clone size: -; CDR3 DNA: TGCGCCAGCAGTAACGCCGGACAGAACTATGGCTACACCTTC; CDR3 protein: CASSNAGQNYGYTF
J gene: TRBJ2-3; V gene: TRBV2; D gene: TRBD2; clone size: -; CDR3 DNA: TGTGCCAGCAGTGATCTGGGACTAGCGACAGATACGCAGTATTTT; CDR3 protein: CASSDLGLATDTQYF
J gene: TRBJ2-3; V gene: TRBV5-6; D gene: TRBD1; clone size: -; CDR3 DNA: TGTGCCAGCAGCTTCCTCAGGGGGTCTACAGATACGCAGTATTTT; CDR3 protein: CASSFLRGSTDTQYF
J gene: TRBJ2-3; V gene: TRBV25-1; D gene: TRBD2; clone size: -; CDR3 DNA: TGTGCCAGCAGTGAACGCGGGGGGTCTAGCACAGATACGCAGTATTTT; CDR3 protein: CASSERGGSSTDTQYF
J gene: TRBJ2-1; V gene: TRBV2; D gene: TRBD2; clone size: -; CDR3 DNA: TGTGCCAGCAGTGTTGGGACTAGCGCTTACAATGAGCAGTTCTTC; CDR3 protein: CASSVGTSAYNEQFF
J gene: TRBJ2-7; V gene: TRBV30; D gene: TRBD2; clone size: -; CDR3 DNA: TGTGCCTGGAGATTAGCGGGGGGGCGGTACGAGCAGTACTTC; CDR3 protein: CAWRLAGGRYEQYF
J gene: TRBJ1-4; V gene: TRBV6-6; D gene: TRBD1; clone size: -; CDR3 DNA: TGTGCCAGCAGTAACCAGGGGGCCTCTAATGAAAAACTGTTTTTT; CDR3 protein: CASSNQGASNEKLFF
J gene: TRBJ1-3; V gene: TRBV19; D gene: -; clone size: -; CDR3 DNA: TGTGCCAGCGAGGGCAGTCTTGGAAACACCATATATTTT; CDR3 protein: CASEGSLGNTIYF
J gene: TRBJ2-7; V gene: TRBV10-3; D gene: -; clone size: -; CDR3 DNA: TGTGCCATCAGTGCGGACAGTTACGAGCAGTACTTC; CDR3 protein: CAISADSYEQYF
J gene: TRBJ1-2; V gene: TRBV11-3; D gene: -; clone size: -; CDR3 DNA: TGTGCCAGCAGCCCAAATCCCCACGACAGAATCGTTTTAGATGGCTACACCTTC; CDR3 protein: CASSPNPHDRIVLDGYTF
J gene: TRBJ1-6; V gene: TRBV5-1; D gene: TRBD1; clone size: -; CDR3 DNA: TGCGCCAGCAGCCACAGGGGCGGTAGGGCACCCCTCCACTTT; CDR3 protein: CASSHRGGRAPLHF
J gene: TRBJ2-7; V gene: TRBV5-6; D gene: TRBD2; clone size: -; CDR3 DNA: TGTGCCAGCAGCCCCTGGGGGAGGGTTCTCGGTGAGCAGTACTTC; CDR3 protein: CASSPWGRVLGEQYF
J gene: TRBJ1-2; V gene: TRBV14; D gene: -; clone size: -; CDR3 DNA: TGTGCCAGCAGCCAAGTTGTGGGGGATGGCTACACCTTC; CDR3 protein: CASSQVVGDGYTF
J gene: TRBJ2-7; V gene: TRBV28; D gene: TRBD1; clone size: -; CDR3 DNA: TGTGCCAGCAGTTTAGGACAGGGGGCCGGCGAGCAGTACTTC; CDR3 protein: CASSLGQGAGEQYF
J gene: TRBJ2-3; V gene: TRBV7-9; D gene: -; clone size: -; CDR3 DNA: TGTGCCAGCAGCTTACCGCGGGGGCTGGAAGATACGCAGTATTTT; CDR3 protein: CASSLPRGLEDTQYF
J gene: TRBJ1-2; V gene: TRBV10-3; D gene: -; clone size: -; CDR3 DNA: TGTGCCATCAGTGACGTCAGGCAAGGCTACACCTTC; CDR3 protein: CAISDVRQGYTF
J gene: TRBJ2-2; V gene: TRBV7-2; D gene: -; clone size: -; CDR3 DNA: TGTGCCAGCACCCCATGGGGGGACACCGGGGAGCTGTTTTTT; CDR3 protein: CASTPWGDTGELFF
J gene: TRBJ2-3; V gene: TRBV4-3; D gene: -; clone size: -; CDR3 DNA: TGCGCCAGCAGCCGAGGCAGGAGGGCAGATACGCAGTATTTT; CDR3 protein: CASSRGRRADTQYF
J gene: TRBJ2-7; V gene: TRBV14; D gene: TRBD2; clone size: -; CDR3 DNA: TGTGCCAGCAGCCATCGGACTAGAGGCTACGAGCAGTACTTC; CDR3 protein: CASSHRTRGYEQYF
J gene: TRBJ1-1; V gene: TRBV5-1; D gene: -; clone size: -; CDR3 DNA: TGCGCCAGCAGCTTGGGGGTAGACACTGAAGCTTTCTTT; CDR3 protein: CASSLGVDTEAFF
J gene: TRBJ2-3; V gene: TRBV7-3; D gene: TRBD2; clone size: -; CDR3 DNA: TGTGCCAGCAGCCCCGCTAGCGGCCCCACAGATACGCAGTATTTT; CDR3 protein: CASSPASGPTDTQYF
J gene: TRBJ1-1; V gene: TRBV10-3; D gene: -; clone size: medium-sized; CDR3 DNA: TGTGCCATCGGACCAGGAACCATGAACACTGAAGCTTTCTTT; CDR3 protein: CAIGPGTMNTEAFF
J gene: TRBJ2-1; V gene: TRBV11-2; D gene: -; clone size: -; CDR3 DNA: TGTGCCAGCAGCTTAGATAGTTCCTACAATGAGCAGTTCTTC; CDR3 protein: CASSLDSSYNEQFF
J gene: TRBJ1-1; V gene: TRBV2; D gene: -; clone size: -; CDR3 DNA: TGTGCCAGCCCGCCCGGGGGCGCTACTGAAGCTTTCTTT; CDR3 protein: CASPPGGATEAFF
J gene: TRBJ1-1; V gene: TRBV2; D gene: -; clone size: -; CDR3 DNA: TGTGCCAGCAACCTCAGGGAGAACACTGAAGCTTTCTTT; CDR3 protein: CASNLRENTEAFF
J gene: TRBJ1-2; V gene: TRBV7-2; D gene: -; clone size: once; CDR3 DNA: TGTGCCAGCAGCCCGAGACAGACCTCTAACTATGGCTACACCTTC; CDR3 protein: CASSPRQTSNYGYTF
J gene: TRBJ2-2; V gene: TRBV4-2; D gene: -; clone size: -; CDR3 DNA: TGTGCCAGCAGCCAAGATCCCCTTCCCACCGGGGAGCTGTTTTTT; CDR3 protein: CASSQDPLPTGELFF
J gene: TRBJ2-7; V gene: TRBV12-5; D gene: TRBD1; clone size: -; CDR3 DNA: TGTGCTAGTGGATCCGGACAGGGGGCCTCCTACGAGCAGTACTTC; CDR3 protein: CASGSGQGASYEQYF
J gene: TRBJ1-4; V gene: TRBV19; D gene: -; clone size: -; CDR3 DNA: TGTGCCAGTAGTATAGAAAGGAATAATCAAAAACTGTTTTTT; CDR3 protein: CASSIERNNQKLFF
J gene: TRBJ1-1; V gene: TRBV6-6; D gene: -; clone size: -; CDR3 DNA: TGTGCCAGCAGTAGGGGGTCGAACACTGAAGCTTTCTTT; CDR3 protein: CASSRGSNTEAFF
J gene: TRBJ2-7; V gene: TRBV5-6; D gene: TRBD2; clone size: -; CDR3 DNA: TGTGCCAGCAGCTGGGCCGGGACTAGCGGCGAGCAGTACTTC; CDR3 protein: CASSWAGTSGEQYF
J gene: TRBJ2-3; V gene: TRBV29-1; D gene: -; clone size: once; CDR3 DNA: TGCAGCGTGGTGTCAAGGAGTTACACAGATACGCAGTATTTT; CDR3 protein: CSVVSRSYTDTQYF
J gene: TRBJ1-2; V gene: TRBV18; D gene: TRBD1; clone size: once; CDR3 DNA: TGTGCCAGCTCACCGGGGACAGGGGAAGGCTACACCTTC; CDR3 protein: CASSPGTGEGYTF
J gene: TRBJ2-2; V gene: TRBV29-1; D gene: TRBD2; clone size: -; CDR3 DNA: TGCAGCGTACCGACTAGCGGGGATGTCACCGGGGAGCTGTTTTTT; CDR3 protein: CSVPTSGDVTGELFF
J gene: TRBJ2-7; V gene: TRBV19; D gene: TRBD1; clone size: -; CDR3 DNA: TGTGCCAGTAGTATAGGAGGGACAGGGGGCCCGCAGTACTTC; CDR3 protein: CASSIGGTGGPQYF
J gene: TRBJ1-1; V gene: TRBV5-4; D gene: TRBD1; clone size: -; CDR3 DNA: TGTGCCAGCAGCTCCGGGACAGACCTGTGGACTGAAGCTTTCTTT; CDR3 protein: CASSSGTDLWTEAFF
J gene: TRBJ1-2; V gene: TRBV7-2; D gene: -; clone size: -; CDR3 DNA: TGTGCCACCGCTGCCAGGCCAAACTATGGCTACACCTTC; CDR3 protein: CATAARPNYGYTF
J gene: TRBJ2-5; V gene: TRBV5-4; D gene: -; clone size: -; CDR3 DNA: TGTGCCAGCAGCTCCTCGGGGGCGAACGAAGAGACCCAGTACTTC; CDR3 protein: CASSSSGANEETQYF
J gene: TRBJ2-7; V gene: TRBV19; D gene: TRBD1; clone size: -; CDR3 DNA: TGTGCCAGTAGTAGAGAAGGACAGGGCTACGAGCAGTACTTC; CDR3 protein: CASSREGQGYEQYF
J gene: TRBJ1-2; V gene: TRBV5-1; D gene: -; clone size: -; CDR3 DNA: TGCGCCAGCAGCTTGGATGCCAGCAACTATGGCTACACCTTC; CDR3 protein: CASSLDASNYGYTF
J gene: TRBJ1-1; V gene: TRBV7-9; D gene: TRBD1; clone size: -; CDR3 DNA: TGTGCCAGCAGCTTACAGGGGGCGCACACTGAAGCTTTCTTT; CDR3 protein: CASSLQGAHTEAFF
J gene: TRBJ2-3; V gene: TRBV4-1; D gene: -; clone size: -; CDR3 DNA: TGCGCCAGCAGGAGACAGGGCACAGATACGCAGTATTTT; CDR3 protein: CASRRQGTDTQYF
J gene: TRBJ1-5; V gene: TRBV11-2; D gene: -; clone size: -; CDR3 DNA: TGTGCCAGCAGCGCCGGGACACTCAATCAGCCCCAGCATTTT; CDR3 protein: CASSAGTLNQPQHF
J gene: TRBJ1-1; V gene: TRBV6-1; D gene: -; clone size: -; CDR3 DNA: TGTGCCAGCAGGGAGAGGGCGGTGACTGAAGCTTTCTTT; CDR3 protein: CASRERAVTEAFF
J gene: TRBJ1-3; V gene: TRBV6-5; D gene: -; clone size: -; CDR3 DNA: TGTGCCAGCAGCCGCGACACGAACTCTGGAAACACCATATATTTT; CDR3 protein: CASSRDTNSGNTIYF
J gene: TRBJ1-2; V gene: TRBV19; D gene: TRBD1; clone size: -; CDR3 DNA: TGTGCCAGTAACGATGGACAGGGGACTAGAGGCTACACCTTC; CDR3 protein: CASNDGQGTRGYTF
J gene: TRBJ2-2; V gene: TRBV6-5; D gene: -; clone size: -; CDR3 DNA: TGTGCCAGCAGTTCCGGGGGATTGGACACCGGGGAGCTGTTTTTT; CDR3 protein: CASSSGGLDTGELFF
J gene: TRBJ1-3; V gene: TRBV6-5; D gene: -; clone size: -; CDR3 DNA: TGTGCCAGCAGTTATGCGGGGGCCACTGGAAACACCATATATTTT; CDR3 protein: CASSYAGATGNTIYF
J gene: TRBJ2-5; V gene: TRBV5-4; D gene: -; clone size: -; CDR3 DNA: TGTGCCAGCGGGGGAGGGGGCCGAGAGACCCAGTACTTC; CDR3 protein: CASGGGGRETQYF
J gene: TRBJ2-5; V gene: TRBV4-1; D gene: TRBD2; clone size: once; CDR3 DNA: TGCGCCAGCAGCCCCGGACTAGCGGGGGCCTCGTCCAAAGAGACCCAGTACTTC; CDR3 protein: CASSPGLAGASSKETQYF
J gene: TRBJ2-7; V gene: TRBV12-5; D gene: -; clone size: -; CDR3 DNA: TGTGCTAGTGGCTCCCCCTGGCAGGGGACCTACGAGCAGTACTTC; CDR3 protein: CASGSPWQGTYEQYF
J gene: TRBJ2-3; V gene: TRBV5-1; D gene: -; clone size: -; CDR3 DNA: TGCGCCAGCAGCTTGGGGGCAAGAAGCACAGATACGCAGTATTTT; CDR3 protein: CASSLGARSTDTQYF
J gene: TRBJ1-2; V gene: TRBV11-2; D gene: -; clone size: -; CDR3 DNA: TGTGCCAGCAGCTCACTCTTTCAAGGGAAGGACTATGGCTACACCTTC; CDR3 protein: CASSSLFQGKDYGYTF
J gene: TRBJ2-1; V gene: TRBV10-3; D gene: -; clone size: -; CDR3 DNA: TGTGCCATCAGATTCGACAGTGACAATGAGCAGTTCTTC; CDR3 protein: CAIRFDSDNEQFF